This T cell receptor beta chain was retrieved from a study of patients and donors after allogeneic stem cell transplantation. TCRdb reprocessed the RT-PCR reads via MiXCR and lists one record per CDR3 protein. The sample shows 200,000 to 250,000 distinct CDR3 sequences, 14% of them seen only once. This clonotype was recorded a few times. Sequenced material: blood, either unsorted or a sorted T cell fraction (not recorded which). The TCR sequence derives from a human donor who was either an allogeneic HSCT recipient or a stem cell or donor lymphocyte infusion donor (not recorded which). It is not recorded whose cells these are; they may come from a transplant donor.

CDR3 DNA sequence: TGTGCCAGCAGCCAGATTGGCAGCGAGCAGTACTTC. It encodes CASSQIGSEQYF. The rearrangement joins TRBV3-1 to TRBJ2-7; D gene uncertain. Trimming cost V 3 bases and J 6 bases, with 9 bases left between them. Germline V gives CDR1 LGHDT, CDR2 YNNKEL (reference sequence). This CDR3 contains 12 residues.